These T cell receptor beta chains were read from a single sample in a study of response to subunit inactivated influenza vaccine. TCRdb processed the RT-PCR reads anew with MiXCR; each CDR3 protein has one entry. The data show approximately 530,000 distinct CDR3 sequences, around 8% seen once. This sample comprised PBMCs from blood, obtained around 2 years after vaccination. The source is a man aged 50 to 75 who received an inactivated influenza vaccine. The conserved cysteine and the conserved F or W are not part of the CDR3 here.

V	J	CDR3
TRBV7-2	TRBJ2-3	ASARGGLTDTQY
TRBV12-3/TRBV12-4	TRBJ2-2	ASRIGVNTGELF
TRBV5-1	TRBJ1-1	ASSLGAINTEAF
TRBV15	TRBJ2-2	ATSRRQENTGELF
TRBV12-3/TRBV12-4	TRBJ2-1	ASSGTSGSQGSYNEQF
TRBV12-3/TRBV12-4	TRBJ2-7	ASSTTRESEQY
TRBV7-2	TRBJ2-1	ASSSTGGSYNEQF
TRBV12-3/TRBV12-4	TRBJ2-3	ASRGLSTDTQY
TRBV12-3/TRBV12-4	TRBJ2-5	ASSLTTGRETQY
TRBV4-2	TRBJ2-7	ASSPGPFDEQY
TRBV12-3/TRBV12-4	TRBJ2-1	ASARPYNEQF
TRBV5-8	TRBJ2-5	ASSSGTGDLETQY
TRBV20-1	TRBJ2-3	SAEVSTDTQY
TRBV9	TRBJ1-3	ASSPRGLTGASGNTIY
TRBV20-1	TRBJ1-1	SARGGAGNTEAF
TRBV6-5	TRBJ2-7	ASSYAFGEGYEQY
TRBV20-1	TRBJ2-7	SARDGRSYEQY
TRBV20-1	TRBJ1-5	SASRDQPQH
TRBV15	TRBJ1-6	ATSRDRQDYNSPLH
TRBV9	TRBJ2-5	ASSGPGGGQETQY
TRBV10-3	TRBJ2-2	ALWDRTNTGELF
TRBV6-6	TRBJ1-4	ASRDEKLF
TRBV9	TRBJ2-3	ASSGTPTDTQY
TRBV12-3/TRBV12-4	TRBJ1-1	SRNRYPTEETMNTEAF
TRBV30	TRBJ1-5	AWSDRVDQPQH
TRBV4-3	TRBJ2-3	ASSQEVPRPTDTQY
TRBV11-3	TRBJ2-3	ASSPDGHSTDTQY
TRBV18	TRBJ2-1	ASSSGLADEQF
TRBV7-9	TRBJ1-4	ASSQSRGSINEKLF
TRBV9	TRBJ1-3	ASSVGGRNSGNTIY
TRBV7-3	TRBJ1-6	ASSLQGAANSPLH
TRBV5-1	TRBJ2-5	ASSLAEGETQY
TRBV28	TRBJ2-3	ASSFYGSTTDTQY
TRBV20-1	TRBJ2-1	SANPLAGDLNEQF
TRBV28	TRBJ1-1	ASSLFLGGQTEAF
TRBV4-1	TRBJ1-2	ASSQDKRNGYT
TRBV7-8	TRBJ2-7	ASSLAGDRGNEQY
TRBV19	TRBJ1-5	ASSSMVIPLSQH
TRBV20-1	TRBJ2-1	SALVWRGGNEEQF
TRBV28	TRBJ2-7	ASARGGGFSYEQY
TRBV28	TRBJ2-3	ASSFWASTGSTDTQY
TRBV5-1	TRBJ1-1	ASSSYGNTEAF
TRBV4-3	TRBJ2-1	ASSQELTSGINEQF
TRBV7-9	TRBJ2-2	ASSLVWDTLNTGELF
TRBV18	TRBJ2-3	ASSPLAGVTDTQY
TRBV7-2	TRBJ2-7	ASSRDRSYEQY
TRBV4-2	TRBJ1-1	ASSSPGQTNTEAF
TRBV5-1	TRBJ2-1	ASSQQGPGNEQF
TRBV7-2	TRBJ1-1	ASSLVGDAEAF
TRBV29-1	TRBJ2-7	SATRSPYEQY
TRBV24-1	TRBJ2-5	ATSGSPTPKSQY
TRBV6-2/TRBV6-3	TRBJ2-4	ASSQGTKLAKNIQY
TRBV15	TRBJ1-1	ATSREGSNEAF
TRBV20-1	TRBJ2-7	SASATRGYYEQY